Presented here are 4 T cell receptor beta chains from one specimen sequenced in a study of blood T cells in healthy people across ages. Through a sample-barcoded 5' primer and a J-beta primer mix, a second PCR was run for 7 to 11 cycles. TCRdb reprocessed the 5' RACE reads with MiXCR, giving one entry per CDR3 protein. The sample carries a few hundred thousand distinct CDR3 sequences, 50% to 60% recorded once. The sequencing input was blood. These receptors came from a man aged 55-75 years in good health.

This chain connects TRBV5-1 to TRBJ2-1, with 7 bases fitting TRBD2. The CDR3 extends over 16 amino acids. The germline CDR1 and CDR2 sequences are SGHRS and YFSETQ. J gave up 5 bases and V 4 bases, and 12 bases lay outside the gene matches. The CDR3 region has the DNA TGCGCCAGCAGCAGGGAGGGACGAGCGGGGAACAATGAGCAGTTCTTC. Encoded protein: CASSREGRAGNNEQFF.

The rearrangement uses TRBV20-1 and TRBJ2-3; possible D gene TRBD2, 5 bases. V lost 5 bases, J lost 1 base, and 13 bases lay in between. In germline, CDR1 is DFQATT, CDR2 SNEGSKA (reference sequence). The CDR3 length is 14 residues. The CDR3 spells CSAPVLGGTDTQYF. Here the CDR3 DNA reads TGCAGTGCTCCCGTCCTCGGGGGCACAGATACGCAGTATTTT.

As for this clonotype: This may be a read error, as it is one base from a much larger clone. The chain links TRBV7-9 to TRBJ2-7; the D is unclear. The end of the DNA is better explained by TRBJ2-5, so the J call may be wrong. The CDR3 consists of 15 residues. Looked up from germline, CDR1 is SEHNR and CDR2 is FQNEAQ (reference sequence). The CDR3 is CASSLELGESRTQYF. CDR3 DNA: TGTGCCAGCAGCTTAGAACTTGGCGAAAGCCGGACCCAGTACTTC.

This clonotype was found a few times. The J gene is TRBJ2-4, the V gene TRBV7-2, with TRBD1 matching 8 bases. The J call may be mistaken, given a closer DNA end match to TRBJ2-7. This CDR3 has 15 residues. Germline loops: CDR1 SGHTA, CDR2 FQGNSA. The CDR3: CASSLETGAAYEQYF. DNA of the CDR3: TGTGCCAGCAGCTTAGAGACAGGGGCGGCCTACGAGCAGTACTTC.